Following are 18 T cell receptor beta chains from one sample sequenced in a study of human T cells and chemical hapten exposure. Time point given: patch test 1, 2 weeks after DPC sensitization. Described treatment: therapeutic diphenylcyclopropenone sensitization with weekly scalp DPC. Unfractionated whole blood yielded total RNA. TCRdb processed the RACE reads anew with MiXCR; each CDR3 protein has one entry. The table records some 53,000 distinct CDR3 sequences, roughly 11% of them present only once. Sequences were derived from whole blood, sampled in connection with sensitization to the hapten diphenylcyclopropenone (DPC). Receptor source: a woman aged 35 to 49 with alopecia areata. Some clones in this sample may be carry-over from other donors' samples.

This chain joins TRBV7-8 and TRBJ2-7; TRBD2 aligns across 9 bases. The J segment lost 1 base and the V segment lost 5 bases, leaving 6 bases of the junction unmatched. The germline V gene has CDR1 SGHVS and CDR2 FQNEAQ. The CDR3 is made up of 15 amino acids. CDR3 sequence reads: CASSQATSGSYEQYF. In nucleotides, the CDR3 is TGTGCCAGCAGCCAAGCGACTAGCGGATCCTACGAGCAGTACTTC.

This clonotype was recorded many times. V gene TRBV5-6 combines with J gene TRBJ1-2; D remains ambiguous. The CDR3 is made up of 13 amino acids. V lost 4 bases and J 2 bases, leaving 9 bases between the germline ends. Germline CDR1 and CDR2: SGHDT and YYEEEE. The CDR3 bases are TGTGCCAGCAGCCTTGGCCGGAACTATGGCTACACCTTC. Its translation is CASSLGRNYGYTF.

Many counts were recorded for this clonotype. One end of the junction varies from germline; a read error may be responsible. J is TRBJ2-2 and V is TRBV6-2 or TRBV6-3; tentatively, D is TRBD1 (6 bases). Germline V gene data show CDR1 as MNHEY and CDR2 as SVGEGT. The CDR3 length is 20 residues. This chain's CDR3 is CASSPLPTYRVFPKTGELFF. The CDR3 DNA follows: TGTGCCAGCAGTCCCTTACCCACTTACAGGGTATTCCCGAAAACCGGGGAGCTGTTTTTT.

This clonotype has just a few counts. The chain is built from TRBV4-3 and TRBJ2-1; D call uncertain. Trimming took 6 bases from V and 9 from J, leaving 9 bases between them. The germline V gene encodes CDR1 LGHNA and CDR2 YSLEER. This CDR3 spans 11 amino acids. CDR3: CASRGSGEQFF. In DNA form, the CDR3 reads TGCGCCAGCAGGGGGTCGGGTGAGCAGTTCTTC.

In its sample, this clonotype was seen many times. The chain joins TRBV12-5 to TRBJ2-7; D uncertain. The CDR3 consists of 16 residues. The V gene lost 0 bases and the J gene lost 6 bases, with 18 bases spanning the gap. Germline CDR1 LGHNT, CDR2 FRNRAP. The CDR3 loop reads CASGLVIGDLGIEQYF. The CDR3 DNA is TGTGCTAGTGGTTTGGTTATCGGCGATCTAGGAATCGAGCAGTACTTC.

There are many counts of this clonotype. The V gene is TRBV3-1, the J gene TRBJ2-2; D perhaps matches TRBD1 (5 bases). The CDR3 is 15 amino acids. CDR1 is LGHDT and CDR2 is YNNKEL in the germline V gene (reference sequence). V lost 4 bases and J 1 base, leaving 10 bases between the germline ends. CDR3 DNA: TGTGCCAGCAGCCCCTCCGACAGGAACACCGGGGAGCTGTTTTTT. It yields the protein CASSPSDRNTGELFF.

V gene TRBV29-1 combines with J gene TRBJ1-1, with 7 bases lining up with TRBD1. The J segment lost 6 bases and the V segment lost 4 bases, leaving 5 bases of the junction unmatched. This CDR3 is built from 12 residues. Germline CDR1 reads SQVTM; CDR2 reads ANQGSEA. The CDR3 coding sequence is TGCAGCGTTGTTAGGGGGCCATCTGAAGCTTTCTTT. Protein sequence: CSVVRGPSEAFF.

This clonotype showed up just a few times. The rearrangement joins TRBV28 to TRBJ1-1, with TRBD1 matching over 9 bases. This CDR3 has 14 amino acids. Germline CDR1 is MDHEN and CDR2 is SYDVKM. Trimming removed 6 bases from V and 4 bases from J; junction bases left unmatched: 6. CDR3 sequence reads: CASSGQGRGTEAFF. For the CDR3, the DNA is TGTGCCAGCAGCGGACAGGGGAGGGGCACTGAAGCTTTCTTT.

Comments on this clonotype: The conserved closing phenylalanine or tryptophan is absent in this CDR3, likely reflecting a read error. CDR3 sequence: CASSIAGTSEYEQYY. Here the CDR3 DNA reads TGTGCCAGTAGTATAGCCGGGACTTCTGAGTACGAGCAGTACTAC. V is TRBV19 and J is TRBJ2-7, with D perhaps matching TRBD2 (6 bases). This CDR3 comprises 15 residues. In germline, CDR1 is LNHDA, CDR2 SQIVND (reference sequence). V lost 1 base and J 4 bases, leaving 14 bases between the germline ends.

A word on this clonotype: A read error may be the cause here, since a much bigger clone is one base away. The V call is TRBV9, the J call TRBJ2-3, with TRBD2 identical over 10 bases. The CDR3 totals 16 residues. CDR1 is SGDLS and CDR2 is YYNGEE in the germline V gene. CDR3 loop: CVSSVPASGGRDTQYF. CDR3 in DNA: TGTGTCAGCAGCGTCCCTGCTAGCGGGGGCAGGGATACGCAGTATTTT.

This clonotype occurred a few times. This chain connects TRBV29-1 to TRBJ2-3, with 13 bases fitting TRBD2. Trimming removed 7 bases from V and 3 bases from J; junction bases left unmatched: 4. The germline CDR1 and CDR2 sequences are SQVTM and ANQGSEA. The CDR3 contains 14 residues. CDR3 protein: CSARTSGSTDTQYF. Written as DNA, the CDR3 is TGCAGCGCTCGGACTAGCGGGAGTACAGATACGCAGTATTTT.

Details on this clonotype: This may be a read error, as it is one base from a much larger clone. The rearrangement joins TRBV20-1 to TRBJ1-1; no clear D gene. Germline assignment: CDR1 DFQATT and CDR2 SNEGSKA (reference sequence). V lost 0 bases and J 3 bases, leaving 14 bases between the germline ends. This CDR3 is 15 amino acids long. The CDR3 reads CSARDLRIEYTEAFF. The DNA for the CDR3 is TGCAGTGCTAGAGATCTTCGGATAGAATACACTGAAGCTTTCTTT.

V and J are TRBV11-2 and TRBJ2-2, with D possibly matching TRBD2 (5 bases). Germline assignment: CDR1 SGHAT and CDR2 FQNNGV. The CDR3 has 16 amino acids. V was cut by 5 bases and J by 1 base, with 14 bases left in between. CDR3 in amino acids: CASSLTAGVNTGELFF. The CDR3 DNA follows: TGTGCCAGCAGCCTCACGGCCGGGGTGAACACCGGGGAGCTGTTTTTT.

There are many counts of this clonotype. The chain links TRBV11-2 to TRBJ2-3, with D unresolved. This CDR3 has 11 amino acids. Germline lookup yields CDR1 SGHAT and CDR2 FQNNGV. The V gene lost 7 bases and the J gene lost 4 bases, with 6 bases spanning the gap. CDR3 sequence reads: CASTKADTQYF. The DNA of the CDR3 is TGTGCCAGCACCAAAGCAGATACGCAGTATTTT. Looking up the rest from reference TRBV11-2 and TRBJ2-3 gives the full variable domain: EAGVAQSPRYKIIEKRQSVAFWCNPISGHATLYWYQQILGQGPKLLIQFQNNGVVDDSQLPKDRFSAERLKGVDSTLKIQPAKLEDSAVYLCASTKADTQYFGPGTRLTVL.

The CDR3 bases are TGTGCCAGCAGCTTTCCGGCCAGGGCCTTCTATGGCTACACCTTC. Protein: CASSFPARAFYGYTF. This rearrangement joins TRBV7-9 to TRBJ1-2; a possible D gene is TRBD1 (5 bases). CDR1 and CDR2 (germline): SEHNR, FQNEAQ (reference sequence). This CDR3 region has 15 residues. Trimming took off 3 bases at V and 4 bases at J, with 15 bases between the two ends.

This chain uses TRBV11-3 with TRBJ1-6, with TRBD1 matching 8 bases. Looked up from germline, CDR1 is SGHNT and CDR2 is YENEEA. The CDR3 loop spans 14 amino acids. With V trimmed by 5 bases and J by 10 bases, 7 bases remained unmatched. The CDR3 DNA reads TGTGCCAGCAGCCCTGGGACAGGACGGTCACCCCTCCACTTT. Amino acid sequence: CASSPGTGRSPLHF.

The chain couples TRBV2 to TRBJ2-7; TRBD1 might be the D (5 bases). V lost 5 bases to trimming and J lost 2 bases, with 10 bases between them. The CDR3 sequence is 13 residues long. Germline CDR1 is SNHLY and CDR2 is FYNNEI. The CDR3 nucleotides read TGTGCCAGCAGTCTCGACAGTACCTACGAGCAGTACTTC. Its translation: CASSLDSTYEQYF.

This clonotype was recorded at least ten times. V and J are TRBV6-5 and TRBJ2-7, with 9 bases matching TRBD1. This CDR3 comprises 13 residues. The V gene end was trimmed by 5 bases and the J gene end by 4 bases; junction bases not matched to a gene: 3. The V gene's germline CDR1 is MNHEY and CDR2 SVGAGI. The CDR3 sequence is CASSKGTGYEQYF. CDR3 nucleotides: TGTGCCAGCAGTAAAGGGACAGGGTACGAGCAGTACTTC.